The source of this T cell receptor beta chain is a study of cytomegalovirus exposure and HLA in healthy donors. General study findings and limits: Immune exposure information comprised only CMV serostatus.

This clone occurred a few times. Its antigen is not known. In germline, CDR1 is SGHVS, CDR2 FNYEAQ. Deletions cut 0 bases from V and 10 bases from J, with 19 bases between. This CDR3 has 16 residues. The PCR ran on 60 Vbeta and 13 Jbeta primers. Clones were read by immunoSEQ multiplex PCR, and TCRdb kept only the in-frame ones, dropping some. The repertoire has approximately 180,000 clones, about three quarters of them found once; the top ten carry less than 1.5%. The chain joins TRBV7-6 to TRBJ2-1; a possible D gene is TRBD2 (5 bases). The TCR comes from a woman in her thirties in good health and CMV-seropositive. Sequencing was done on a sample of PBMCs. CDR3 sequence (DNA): TGTGCCAGCAGCTTAGCTGGAGGCGAGGGTTTTCTGGAGCAGTTCTTC. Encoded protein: CASSLAGGEGFLEQFF.